Below are 16 T cell receptor beta chains sequenced from a single sample in a study of T cell clonality in common variable immunodeficiency. Libraries were prepared by immunoSEQ multiplex PCR; TCRdb keeps only in-frame clonotypes and omits some of them. This sample comprises approximately 34,000 clones, none seen once only. Sequenced: peripheral blood mononuclear cells. The origin of the receptors is a person aged 18-70 years in good health.

This clone was recorded at least ten times. Coverage ceases 3 residues before the CDR3 finishes, and the germline J gene fills in the end. V is TRBV20-1 and J is TRBJ1-5; 7 nucleotides line up with TRBD1. Trimming removed 0 bases from V and 2 bases from J; junction bases left unmatched: 1. Germline CDR1 and CDR2: DFQATT and SNEGSKA (reference sequence). The CDR3 has 14 residues. The DNA read from the CDR3 is TGCAGTGCTAGAGAAGGGACAGGCAATCAGCCC. Translating it yields CSAREGTGNQP. The whole CDR3 is CSAREGTGNQPQHF.

Notes on this clone: The CDR3 extends 3 residues past the end of the read, so its final part is completed from the germline J gene. This chain links TRBV5-4 with TRBJ2-5, with 12 bases matching TRBD2. V trimming: 3 bases; J trimming: 4 bases; junction bases outside the gene matches: 4. The CDR3 is 15 amino acids. Germline CDR1 and CDR2: SGHNT and YYREEE (reference sequence). CDR3 loop: CASSSLAGGGETQYF. CDR3 DNA (partial): TGTGCCAGCAGCTCACTAGCGGGAGGCGGAGAGACC.

The sample holds many counts of this clone. The CDR3 is cut off 3 residues early in the read; its end comes from the germline J gene. The V call is TRBV19, the J call TRBJ2-3; TRBD2 agrees at 8 bases. Germline V gene data show CDR1 as LNHDA and CDR2 as SQIVND (reference sequence). The junction had 5 bases not matched to a gene; V was cut back by 10 bases and J by 2 bases. The CDR3 consists of 13 residues. The DNA read from the CDR3 is TGTGCCATCCGAGCGGGAGCCACAGATACG. Translating gives CAIRAGATDT. The CDR3 in its entirety is CAIRAGATDTQYF.

The table lists this clone with many counts. The missing CDR3 end, 3 residues past where the read stops, is filled in from the germline J gene. This chain uses TRBV5-5 with TRBJ1-1, with TRBD1 identical over 9 bases. The germline V gene encodes CDR1 SGHKS and CDR2 YYEKEE (reference sequence). This CDR3 contains 14 residues. V was clipped by 2 bases and J by 6 bases; unmatched bases: 5. This chain's CDR3 is CASSLGTGTAEAFF. The part of the CDR3 DNA that was read is TGTGCCAGCAGCTTAGGGACAGGGACCGCTGAA.

Many counts were recorded for this clone. The sequence runs out 3 residues before the end of the CDR3; the remainder is reconstructed from the germline J gene. The J gene is TRBJ2-1, the V gene TRBV5-1, with a tentative D call TRBD2 (6 bases). The CDR3 loop spans 15 amino acids. Germline V gene sequence: CDR1 SGHRS, CDR2 YFSETQ. Trimming removed 0 bases from V and 7 bases from J, with 14 bases in between. The CDR3 here is CASSLDGDSGNEQFF. The covered CDR3 bases are TGCGCCAGCAGCTTGGACGGGGACTCAGGAAATGAG.

This clone showed up many times. The CDR3 extends 3 residues past the end of the read, so its final part is completed from the germline J gene. This chain joins TRBV12-3 or TRBV12-4 and TRBJ2-3; D possibly corresponds to TRBD1 (5 bases). This CDR3 region has 15 residues. The V and J ends lost 2 bases and 5 bases respectively, with 14 bases between them. The CDR3 loop is CASSLQGTTRDTQYF. The part of the CDR3 DNA that was read is TGTGCCAGCAGTTTACAGGGTACCACACGAGATACG.

Ten or more counts support this clone. The read stops 3 residues short of the end of the CDR3; the missing end is completed from the germline J gene. The chain recombines TRBV14 with TRBJ2-2; 7 bases match TRBD1. V dropped 3 bases and J dropped 0; count of bases not matched to a gene: 1. This CDR3 has 15 residues. Germline loops: CDR1 SGHDN, CDR2 FVKESK. The sequenced CDR3 bases are TGTGCCAGCAGCCAGCAGGGGGCGAACACCGGGGAG. It specifies CASSQQGANTGE. From start to end, the CDR3 is CASSQQGANTGELFF.

This clone was picked up many times. The read terminates 3 residues ahead of where the CDR3 ends, so the germline J gene completes it. This chain joins TRBV18 and TRBJ2-1; the D is unclear. The CDR3 extends over 12 amino acids. Between the trimmed V and J ends, which lost 5 bases and 6 bases, there was a span of 8 bases. In germline, CDR1 is KGHSH, CDR2 LQKENI. CDR3 in amino acids: CASSNPLNEQFF. Incomplete CDR3 DNA: TGTGCCAGCTCAAATCCCCTCAATGAG.

Ten or more counts support this clone. The read halts 3 residues ahead of the CDR3 end, with the missing end drawn from the germline J gene. The chain couples TRBV12-3 or TRBV12-4 to TRBJ2-2; 14 positions agree with TRBD2. The CDR3 runs 16 residues. CDR3 DNA (partial): TGTGCCAGCAGTTCTCCCGGACTAGCGGGAGGCCTGGGG. As protein: CASSSPGLAGGLG. The CDR3 in its entirety is CASSSPGLAGGLGLFF.

This clone has at least ten counts. This may come from a read error, since a much larger clone is one base off. The CDR3 region is CASSSSTDTQYF. Incomplete CDR3 DNA: TGTGCCAGCAGCTCTAGCACAGATACG. The chain has TRBV5-4 and TRBJ2-3; D remains unclear. The read gets to within 3 residues of the CDR3 end, and the germline J gene fills in the rest. Germline-derived CDR1 and CDR2 are SGHNT and YYREEE (reference sequence). This CDR3 is built from 12 residues. Trimming cost V 3 bases and J 0 bases, with 2 bases left between them.

This clone was seen ten or more times. Coverage ceases 3 residues before the CDR3 finishes, and the germline J gene fills in the end. The rearrangement uses TRBV13 and TRBJ1-2; 7 nucleotides match TRBD1. CDR3 length equals 14 residues. CDR1 is PRHDT and CDR2 is FYEKMQ in the germline V gene (reference sequence). Trimming at V came to 1 base and at J to 4 bases, leaving 3 bases not matched to a gene. The DNA read from the CDR3 is TGTGCCAGCAGCTTAGAAAGGGGGCTCTATGGC. It encodes CASSLERGLYG. In full, the CDR3 is CASSLERGLYGYTF. Full variable domain (remainder filled in from reference TRBV13 and TRBJ1-2): AAGVIQSPRHLIKEKRETATLKCYPIPRHDTVYWYQQGPGQDPQFLISFYEKMQSDKGSIPDRFSAQQFSDYHSELNMSSLELGDSALYFCASSLERGLYGYTFGSGTRLTVV.

This clone has more than one count but fewer than ten. The read terminates 3 residues before the CDR3 end, so the remaining end is supplied by the germline J gene. The chain is built from TRBV2 and TRBJ1-6; TRBD1 matches at 8 bases. The V gene end was trimmed by 6 bases and the J gene end by 10 bases; junction bases not matched to a gene: 8. Germline V gives CDR1 SNHLY, CDR2 FYNNEI. The length of the CDR3 is 14 residues. The sequenced CDR3 bases are TGTGCCAGCAGGCCCCAGGGGGCGAGATCACCC. Translated, it gives CASRPQGARSP. The whole CDR3 protein is CASRPQGARSPLHF. The full variable domain, with the rest looked up from reference TRBV2 and TRBJ1-6, is EPEVTQTPSHQVTQMGQEVILRCVPISNHLYFYWYRQILGQKVEFLVSFYNNEISEKSEIFDDQFSVERPDGSNFTLKIRSTKLEDSAMYFCASRPQGARSPLHFGNGTRLTVT.

This clone was seen repeatedly, ten times or more. The read falls 3 residues short of the CDR3 end, and the missing part is taken from the germline J gene. The rearrangement joins TRBV19 to TRBJ1-2; TRBD1 matches at 8 bases. The CDR3 length is 13 residues. The germline gives CDR1 LNHDA, CDR2 SQIVND (reference sequence). Trimming at V came to 8 bases and at J to 3 bases, leaving 5 bases not matched to a gene. This CDR3 is CASGTGFDYGYTF. CDR3 bases read: TGTGCCAGTGGGACAGGATTTGACTATGGC.

In its sample, this clone was seen many times. The CDR3 end lies 3 residues beyond the end of the read and is filled in from the germline J gene. J is TRBJ2-7 and V is TRBV4-2, with 8 bases aligning to TRBD1. Germline V CDR1 and CDR2: LGHNA, YNFKEQ. There are 15 residues in the CDR3. V lost 2 bases, J lost 3 bases, and 6 bases stayed unmatched. This CDR3 is CASSQPGTGFYEQYF. The sequenced CDR3 bases are TGTGCCAGCAGCCAACCCGGGACAGGCTTCTACGAG.

This chain's CDR3 is CASSPTGNYGYTF. The sequenced part of the CDR3 DNA is TGTGCCAGCAGCCCAACAGGGAACTATGGC. The chain joins TRBV11-2 to TRBJ1-2, with TRBD1 as a possible D gene (6 bases). The CDR3 goes on 3 residues after the read ends, and that part is filled in from the germline J gene. Germline values: CDR1 SGHAT, CDR2 FQNNGV. V was pared by 5 bases and J by 2 bases, with 9 bases between. The CDR3 covers 13 residues.

This clone was observed at least ten times. The CDR3 extends 3 residues past the end of the read, so its final part is completed from the germline J gene. The chain joins TRBV5-4 to TRBJ1-4; D is undetermined. This CDR3 has 13 residues. V was clipped by 1 base and J by 5 bases, with 6 bases between them. Germline V gives CDR1 SGHNT, CDR2 YYREEE (reference sequence). CDR3 DNA (partial): TGTGCCAGCAGCTTGTCCCAGAATGAAAAA. Translated, it gives CASSLSQNEK. The entire CDR3 reads CASSLSQNEKLFF.